These T cell receptor beta chains were read from a single sample in a study of neurological immune-mediated disorders. TCRdb reprocessed the 5' RACE reads with MiXCR, giving one entry per CDR3 protein. The table lists 18,000 or so distinct CDR3 sequences, about 14% of them singletons. Sequenced material: CD4+ T cells from blood. These receptors originate from a woman in her sixties with HTLV-1-associated myelopathy (HAM/TSP). CDR3s include the opening cysteine and the closing phenylalanine or tryptophan. D genes are given only for firm matches. Where a row states a size, it is once, few, many or the class of an expanded clone; other rows omit it.

TRBV20-1	TRBD1	NA	TRBJ2-1	TGCAGTGCGCACGGGACAGGGGTCCATGAGAAGTTCTTC	CSAHGTGVHEKFF
TRBV20-1	NA	large	TRBJ2-3	TGCAGTGCTAGGGAAGGGTCAACAGATACGCAGTATTTT	CSAREGSTDTQYF
TRBV5-1	NA	many	TRBJ1-6	TGCGCCAGCAGCTTGCGACAGTTCGATTCACCCCTCCACTTT	CASSLRQFDSPLHF
TRBV20-1	NA	medium-sized	TRBJ1-5	TGCAGTGCTAGTTACGGGGACTTAAATCAGCCCCAGCATTTT	CSASYGDLNQPQHF
TRBV27	NA	many	TRBJ2-2	TGTGCCAGCACCCTTTTTTCTGTCAGCTTGGGTACCGGGGAGCTGTTTTTT	CASTLFSVSLGTGELFF
TRBV24-1	TRBD2	NA	TRBJ2-1	TGTGCCACCAGTGACATCCCGGGGAGCGGGAGGCACAATGAGCAGTTCTTC	CATSDIPGSGRHNEQFF
TRBV11-2	NA	many	TRBJ2-7	TGTGCCAGCAGCTTAGCATCGGGGGCGGGGTACGAGCAGTACTTC	CASSLASGAGYEQYF
TRBV24-1	NA	medium-sized	TRBJ2-3	TGTGCCACCAGTGACCCCAACCAGGTCGGTACAGATACGCAGTATTTT	CATSDPNQVGTDTQYF
TRBV15	TRBD1	many	TRBJ2-5	TGTGCCACCAGCAGACGGGGACAGGCCCAAGAGACCCAGTACTTC	CATSRRGQAQETQYF
TRBV5-1	TRBD1	many	TRBJ2-1	TGCGCCAGCAGCTTGGGCAGGGGGAGCAATGAGCAGTTCTTC	CASSLGRGSNEQFF
TRBV20-1	TRBD1	many	TRBJ1-2	TGCAGTGCTAAAGGACAGGGAGGAGGCTACACCTTC	CSAKGQGGGYTF
TRBV6-5	TRBD1	many	TRBJ2-7	TGTGCCAGCTCGGACAGGGGACTGCCGGGGGAGCAGTACTTC	CASSDRGLPGEQYF
TRBV12-3/TRBV12-4	NA	NA	TRBJ1-2	TGTGCCAGCAGTTCATCCGGGGGGCGGGTGGATGGCTACACCTTC	CASSSSGGRVDGYTF
TRBV5-1	TRBD2	many	TRBJ2-1	TGCGCCAGCAGCCCTCTCCCAACTAGCGGGGTTAGGAGTGAGCAGTTCTTC	CASSPLPTSGVRSEQFF
TRBV5-5	NA	many	TRBJ2-5	TGTGCCAGCAGCTTGGGGATGGGTGGGCAAGAGACCCAGTACTTC	CASSLGMGGQETQYF
TRBV5-1	TRBD1	many	TRBJ2-7	TGCGCCAGCAGCTTGGTACAGGGACAGGGGAACGAGCAGTACTTC	CASSLVQGQGNEQYF
TRBV20-1	TRBD2	many	TRBJ2-3	TGCAGTGCCCCCCCCCTAGCGGGCGCAGATACGCAGTATTTT	CSAPPLAGADTQYF
TRBV28	TRBD1	many	TRBJ2-6	TGTGCCAGCAACCCGACAGGGGGCCTTTCAGGGGCCAACGTCCTGACTTTC	CASNPTGGLSGANVLTF
TRBV9	TRBD2	many	TRBJ2-1	TGTGCCAGCACCCCTAGCGGGAGGGCCTACAATGAGCAGTTCTTC	CASTPSGRAYNEQFF
TRBV10-3	NA	many	TRBJ1-1	TGTGCCATCAAATACGCACCAACAGGAGAAGCTTTCTTT	CAIKYAPTGEAFF
TRBV24-1	NA	medium-sized	TRBJ2-2	TGTGCCACCAGTGATTTTAGTAGTGAGGCCGTGGGAAAATGGGAGCTGTTTTTT	CATSDFSSEAVGKWELFF
TRBV20-1	NA	medium-sized	TRBJ1-2	TGCAGTGCTCAGGCGAGCTCCGGGGGCTACACCTTC	CSAQASSGGYTF
TRBV6-5	NA	medium-sized	TRBJ1-1	TGTGCCAGCAGCCGGCATATGAACACTAAAGCTTTCTTT	CASSRHMNTKAFF
TRBV5-6	NA	many	TRBJ1-2	TGTGCCAGCAGCTTGGTCGGGACCCCAGGGAACTATGGCTACACCTTC	CASSLVGTPGNYGYTF
TRBV9	NA	many	TRBJ2-2	TGTGCCAGCAGCGTAGTATTGGAGAACACCGGGGAGCTGTTTTTT	CASSVVLENTGELFF
TRBV5-1	TRBD2	many	TRBJ2-1	TGCGCCAGCAAACTATCTGGGACTACACACAATGAGCAGTTCTTC	CASKLSGTTHNEQFF
TRBV29-1	TRBD1	NA	TRBJ2-6	TGCGTAGGCTACAGGGGGACTGGGGCCAACGTCCTGACTTTC	CVGYRGTGANVLTF
TRBV5-1	NA	many	TRBJ2-1	TGCGCCAGCAGCTTAGGGTTTGTGGCAGGGGACAATGAGCAGTTCTTC	CASSLGFVAGDNEQFF
TRBV11-3	NA	many	TRBJ2-7	TGTGCCACCAGCTTAGCAGGGATGAACTACGAGCAGTACTTC	CATSLAGMNYEQYF
TRBV11-3	NA	many	TRBJ1-2	TGTGCCAGCAGCTTTACCTCGGGGGTTAACTATGGCTACACCTTC	CASSFTSGVNYGYTF
TRBV11-2	NA	many	TRBJ2-1	TGTGCCAGCAGCTTAGGTCGACAGGTGGAGCAGTTCTTC	CASSLGRQVEQFF
TRBV5-1	TRBD1	many	TRBJ1-1	TGCGCCAGCAGCTTGGAGACAGGGACTGAAGCTTTCTTT	CASSLETGTEAFF
TRBV7-2	NA	many	TRBJ1-1	TGTGCCAGCAGCTTAGAGGCAGGGATGGGCACTGAAGCTTTCTTT	CASSLEAGMGTEAFF
TRBV6-2/TRBV6-3	NA	many	TRBJ2-7	TGTGCCAGCAAAATCGGGGGCTACGAGCAGTACTTC	CASKIGGYEQYF
TRBV20-1	NA	many	TRBJ1-1	TGCAGCACGGGCCCCAACACTGAAGCTTTCTTT	CSTGPNTEAFF
TRBV6-5	NA	many	TRBJ1-1	TGTGCCAGCAGTTACTCTCGGACGGCGAACACTGAAGCTTTCTTT	CASSYSRTANTEAFF
TRBV29-1	TRBD2	many	TRBJ2-3	TGCAGCTTCGGGCGGGGGGCCGGCACAGATACGCAGTATTTT	CSFGRGAGTDTQYF
TRBV20-1	NA	many	TRBJ2-1	TGCAGTGCTAGAGGTCCCCAGGGTAGAAACAATGAGCAGTTCTTC	CSARGPQGRNNEQFF
TRBV7-2	NA	many	TRBJ1-3	TGTGCCAGCAGCCCCAGGCGGCTTTATGGAAACACCATATATTTT	CASSPRRLYGNTIYF
TRBV18	NA	many	TRBJ1-1	TGTGCCAGCTCTTGGGTAGCGGAAGACACTGAAGCTTTCTTT	CASSWVAEDTEAFF
TRBV7-2	TRBD1	few	TRBJ2-7	TGTGCCAGCAGCCCCCGACAGGGGACGTACGAGCAGTACTTC	CASSPRQGTYEQYF
TRBV24-1	TRBD2	few	TRBJ2-2	TGTGCCACCAGTGACCGAAGCGGGAGAGCCGGGGAGCTGTTTTTT	CATSDRSGRAGELFF
TRBV20-1	NA	few	TRBJ1-5	TGCAGTGCCCAGCCGGAAAATAGCAATCAGCCCCAGCATTTT	CSAQPENSNQPQHF
TRBV19	NA	many	TRBJ2-1	TGTGCCAGCCGGGGGTACAATGAGCAGTTCTTC	CASRGYNEQFF
TRBV3-1	TRBD1	many	TRBJ1-4	TGTGCCAGCAGGCAGAGGGGGCTAAATGAAAAACTGTTTTTT	CASRQRGLNEKLFF
TRBV2	NA	many	TRBJ2-7	TGTGCCAGCAGTTGGCGACAGAACTACGAGCAGTACTTC	CASSWRQNYEQYF
TRBV20-1	NA	many	TRBJ2-1	TGCAGTGCTAGAGGGGGGGCTTCCTACAATGAGCAGTTCTTC	CSARGGASYNEQFF
TRBV12-3/TRBV12-4	TRBD1	many	TRBJ1-1	TGTGCCAGCAGTCCCGGGACAGGGTACACTGAAGCTTTCTTT	CASSPGTGYTEAFF
TRBV5-6	TRBD1	many	TRBJ1-2	TGTGCCAGCAGCTTGGACCGGGACAGAGGCTACACCTTC	CASSLDRDRGYTF
TRBV14	NA	medium-sized	TRBJ2-3	TGTGCCAGCAGCCAAGGATATACGCAGTATTTT	CASSQGYTQYF
TRBV10-3	NA	many	TRBJ2-2	TGTGCCATCAGCACGGGACTCTCGAACACCGGGGAGCTGTTTTTT	CAISTGLSNTGELFF
TRBV6-6	NA	many	TRBJ1-4	TGTGCCAGCAGTTACTCCCCAAGTGAAAAACTGTTTTTT	CASSYSPSEKLFF
TRBV5-1	TRBD2	many	TRBJ2-6	TGCGCCAGCAGCTTGGGTCTAGCGGGACCCTCTGGGGCCAACGTCCTGACTTTC	CASSLGLAGPSGANVLTF
TRBV12-3/TRBV12-4	TRBD2	many	TRBJ2-2	TGTGCCAGCACTCCGGGACTAGCGGGTACCGGGGAGCTGTTTTTT	CASTPGLAGTGELFF
TRBV20-1	TRBD1	NA	TRBJ1-3	TGCAGTGTCGACAGGGGGTCTGGAAACACCATATATTTT	CSVDRGSGNTIYF